The source of this TCR beta chain is a study of blood T cell repertoires in COVID-19. Overall study context: Samples taken during acute and convalescent COVID-19 were collected in the United States, Italy and Spain. T cells, B-cell-depleted T cells, or PBMCs supplied cDNA or gDNA.

In the authors' workflow: Reference gene primers were amplified, and this amplification served to estimate nucleated cell counts. Assay used: immunoSEQ multiplex PCR; TCRdb lists only in-frame clones, some missing. V and J calls and clone size are as listed in that table; D and trimming were resolved from the DNA. This table holds 45,000 to 50,000 clones, around 83% found once. This CDR3 has 13 amino acids. V shed 4 bases and J shed 6 bases, with 10 bases lying between them. From germline, CDR1 is LNHDA and CDR2 SQIVND (reference sequence). The genes are TRBV19 and TRBJ1-5; TRBD1 might be the D (5 bases). This TCR was recovered from a man aged 60-69 years with active COVID-19. Input material: peripheral blood. CDR3: CASSTAGGQPQHF. As DNA, the CDR3 is TGTGCCAGTAGTACCGCGGGGGGTCAGCCCCAGCATTTT.